This TCR beta chain stems from a study of vaccination effects on CD4 cells after COVID-19 (dated by TCRdb to between 2021 and 2022). About the investigation overall: Across the study, the median time from the second dose to post-vaccine sampling was 72 days (range 14 to 241). Cultures from other donors in the study were sequenced with the Oncomine TCR Beta short-read assay on an Illumina iSeq 100. A total of 10 COVID-19 convalescent patients and a few SARS-CoV-2-naive healthy vaccine recipients were included in the full study. SARS-CoV-2 spike-specific CD4+ TCR repertoires from before and after mRNA vaccination were compared in COVID-19 convalescent patients and in infection-naive vaccine recipients. On the study overall, not on this receptor specifically: At late post-vaccination timepoints, both infection-induced and vaccine-induced clones showed marked clonal contraction, consistent with waning T cell responses. The study was limited by a small number of convalescent patients and lacked early post-infection timepoints. In healthy vaccine recipients, vaccine-induced clones were almost all SARS-CoV-2 mono-reactive, with only 1 of 255 being cross-reactive with common cold coronaviruses.

To note about this clone: The antigen it binds to is not known. No clone much larger than this one lies a single base away; base qualities are absent.

To identify antigen-specific CD4+ T cell clonotypes by their expansion, the ViraFEST assay first stimulated PBMC with viral peptide pools and then applied TCR sequencing. After about 9 days of culture, CD4+ T cells were isolated with the EasySep CD4+ T cell isolation kit. Two doses of either the BNT162b2 or the mRNA-1273 mRNA SARS-CoV-2 vaccine were administered to participants. Negative nucleocapsid antibody results before and after vaccination confirmed that the healthy vaccine recipients had no prior SARS-CoV-2 infection. Two million PBMC per well were cultured with about 9 ug/ml peptides in IMDM containing 5% human AB serum, roughly 9.5 IU/ml IL-2 and gentamicin. On days 3 and 7, half of the culture medium was replaced with fresh IL-2-containing medium. Unless noted otherwise, every peptide stimulation condition was cultured in triplicate wells. PBMC were separated from whole blood using Ficoll-Paque Plus gradient centrifugation and were then either cryopreserved at -140C or used fresh. The overlapping peptide pools covered the spike proteins of SARS-CoV-2 as well as those of the common cold coronaviruses HCoV-NL63, HCoV-OC43 and HCoV-229E. Genomic DNA was extracted from cultured CD4+ T cells with the QIAamp micro DNA kit.

The receptor library was made with the immunoSEQ multiplex PCR assay. DNA from the cultured, isolated CD4+ T cells was subjected to TCR beta CDR3 sequencing. The authors' analysis ran thus. Non-productive TCR sequences were discarded, and reads were trimmed to the CDR3 region, with only CDR3s of 7 or more amino acids retained. The MANAFEST web app was used to pick out antigen-specific clonotypes by comparing their expansion in peptide wells with that in reference cultures. To count as positive, a clone had to show expansion at FDR<0.05 compared with the reference and with all other wells, an odds ratio above 5, and a frequency above 0.1% in two replicate wells. A clonotype was called cross-reactive if it was significantly expanded both in SARS-CoV-2 spike wells and in at least one common cold coronavirus spike condition. CDR3 similarity was assessed by Levenshtein distance using the stringdist R package, and unrooted trees were constructed with ape in R 3.6.1. TCRdb mirrors the immuneACCESS table, restricted to in-frame sequences. Some clones are absent from its copies; in checked studies, under half trace to an unresolved V gene, and the reason for the others is unknown. From that table come the V and J calls and clone size; the DNA was used to work out D and trimming. The sample table holds some 50,000 clones, of which 65% to 75% were seen once. The ten top clones hold about 15% of the sample.

CDR1 and CDR2 were assigned from the germline V gene (reference sequence) as LGHDT and YNNKEL. Inclusive of the bounding cysteine and phenylalanine, the CDR3 is 16 residues long. Only CDR3 DNA is held: 48 bases, read in frame from base 1. Clipping removes 3 bases from V and 2 bases from J, with 4 as the unmatched junction base count. The rearrangement combines TRBV3-1 (or the pseudogene TRBV3-2) with TRBJ2-5, and 12 bases in between align with TRBD2. The origin of this receptor is a human donor who received a COVID-19 vaccine. Sequenced material: CD4+ T cells from PBMCs cultured with HCoV-OC43 spike peptides, taken after COVID-19 vaccination. According to the study, the label for this sample's cell subset or site signals: HCoV-OC43 spike overlapping peptide pool stimulation. The DNA is TGTGCCAGCAGCCAGGAAGGACTAGCGGGACAAGAGACCCAGTACTTC. The encoded protein is CASSQEGLAGQETQYF.